This TCR beta chain is drawn from a study of CD8 T cells in Susac syndrome. The RNA input was roughly 0.45 to 1 ug, and it was reverse transcribed with random hexamers. TCRdb passed the immunoSEQ multiplex PCR reads through MiXCR, listing each CDR3 protein once. The sample consists of 250,000 to 350,000 distinct CDR3 sequences, 92% of them appearing once. V shed 5 bases and J shed 3 bases, with 13 bases lying between them. The CDR3 extends over 14 amino acids. The germline V gene has CDR1 SEHNR and CDR2 FQNEAQ (reference sequence). The sequence was collected from a human donor with multiple sclerosis. Sequencing input: CD4+ T cells from PBMCs. The V call is TRBV7-9, the J call TRBJ2-5; TRBD2 is a possible D gene (5 bases). This CDR3 reads CASSGLYTKETQYF. The CDR3 DNA follows: TGTGCCAGCAGCGGACTCTACACCAAAGAGACCCAGTACTTC.